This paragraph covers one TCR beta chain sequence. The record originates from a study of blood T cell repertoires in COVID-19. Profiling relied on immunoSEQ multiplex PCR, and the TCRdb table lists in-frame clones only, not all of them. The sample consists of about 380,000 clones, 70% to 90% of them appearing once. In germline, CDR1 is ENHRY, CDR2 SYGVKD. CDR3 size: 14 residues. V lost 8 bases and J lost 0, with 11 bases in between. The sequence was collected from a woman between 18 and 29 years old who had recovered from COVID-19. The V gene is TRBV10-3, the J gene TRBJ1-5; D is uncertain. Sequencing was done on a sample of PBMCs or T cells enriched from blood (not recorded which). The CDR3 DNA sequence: TGTGCCATCGGAGTCCGAGGTAGCAATCAGCCCCAGCATTTT. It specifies CAIGVRGSNQPQHF.